This T cell receptor beta chain comes out of a study of blood T cell repertoires in COVID-19. The wider study: Samples came from the United States, Italy and Spain, spanning acute and convalescent COVID-19. T cells, B-cell-depleted T cells, or PBMCs provided the cDNA or gDNA that served as material.

Original methodology: The authors estimated nucleated cell counts from reference gene primer amplification. The repertoire was sequenced with immunoSEQ multiplex PCR; TCRdb's copy has only in-frame clones and lacks some. The V and J calls and clone size are taken from that table; D and trimming were inferred from the DNA. The sample has 50,000 to 65,000 clones, around 86% seen once. Trimming removed 3 bases from V and 5 bases from J, with 8 bases in between. The CDR3 spans 12 residues. V and J are TRBV12-3 or TRBV12-4 and TRBJ2-7; D is unclear. This clonotype was obtained from an older man with acute or convalescent COVID-19. The sample consisted of peripheral blood. The CDR3 nucleotides read TGTGCCAGCAGTTTGCCCCCTAACGAGCAGTACTTC. Translated, it gives CASSLPPNEQYF.